Following are 23 T cell receptor beta chains from one sample sequenced in a study of PD-1 blockade in classical Hodgkin lymphoma. Time point: cycle 4 day 1 (C4D1), after less than 7 weeks of nivolumab. The patients all showed relapse after autologous stem cell transplantation, while their brentuximab vedotin exposure varied. Sequenced by immunoSEQ multiplex PCR; TCRdb stores in-frame clones only, minus some. This table holds around 9,000 clones, around nine tenths found once. The material was peripheral blood mononuclear cells (PBMCs), obtained before the fourth cycle of nivolumab. Receptor source: a human donor with classical Hodgkin lymphoma.

This clone came up a few times. The chain carries TRBV18 and TRBJ1-4, with D possibly matching TRBD1 (5 bases). The CDR3 has 15 residues. CDR1 is KGHSH and CDR2 is LQKENI in the germline V gene. Trimming cost V 6 bases and J 8 bases, with 19 bases left between them. Here the CDR3 reads CASSSDSSKREKLFF. The CDR3 DNA is TGTGCCAGCTCGTCAGACAGCTCAAAGCGGGAAAAACTGTTTTTT.

This rearrangement joins TRBV9 to TRBJ1-5; no firm D call. Per germline, CDR1 SGDLS and CDR2 YYNGEE. The CDR3 is 17 amino acids. V lost 0 bases and J 4 bases, leaving 17 bases between the germline ends. The CDR3 DNA is TGTGCCAGCAGCGTAGGGGCCGACGTGAGTTTTAATCAGCCCCAGCATTTT. Its protein product is CASSVGADVSFNQPQHF. The whole variable domain, remainder taken from reference TRBV9 and TRBJ1-5, is DSGVTQTPKHLITATGQRVTLRCSPRSGDLSVYWYQQSLDQGLQFLIQYYNGEERAKGNILERFSAQQFPDLHSELNLSSLELGDSALYFCASSVGADVSFNQPQHFGDGTRLSIL.

The J gene is TRBJ2-5, the V gene TRBV18; 12 bases map to TRBD2. V lost 5 bases to trimming and J lost 3 bases; unmatched junction nucleotides: 10. This CDR3 contains 17 residues. Germline loops: CDR1 KGHSH, CDR2 LQKENI. The CDR3 DNA follows: TGTGCCAGCTCAAACCTCCCGACTAGCGGGGGAGAAGAGACCCAGTACTTC. It translates to CASSNLPTSGGEETQYF.

The chain links TRBV7-6 to TRBJ2-5; D might be TRBD1 (7 bases). Germline CDR1 reads SGHVS; CDR2 reads FNYEAQ. Trimming stripped 0 bases from V and 5 bases from J, with 13 bases between. There are 15 residues in the CDR3. The chain's CDR3 is CASSLAEGAGETQYF. Written as DNA, the CDR3 is TGTGCCAGCAGCTTAGCGGAGGGGGCTGGGGAGACCCAGTACTTC.

The chain uses TRBV5-4 and TRBJ1-1; D not certain. The ends were cut back, 0 bases at V and 1 base at J, with 7 bases in the middle. In germline, CDR1 is SGHNT, CDR2 YYREEE (reference sequence). The CDR3 extends over 14 amino acids. CDR3 sequence: CASSLERRNTEAFF. The CDR3 DNA reads as TGTGCCAGCAGCTTGGAGCGTCGGAACACTGAAGCTTTCTTT.

This chain links TRBV19 with TRBJ2-2; D ambiguous. Germline lookup yields CDR1 LNHDA and CDR2 SQIVND (reference sequence). Trimming stripped 7 bases from V and 4 bases from J, with 10 bases between. The CDR3 loop spans 13 amino acids. CDR3 nucleotides: TGTGCCAGTAACAGAGGATCCACCGGGGAGCTGTTTTTT. Translated, it gives CASNRGSTGELFF.

This clone qualifies as medium-sized. This rearrangement joins TRBV7-3 to TRBJ2-2; D call uncertain. CDR1 is SGHTA and CDR2 is FQGTGA in the germline V gene. Trimming took off 1 base at V and 3 bases at J, with 12 bases between the two ends. The CDR3 is 16 amino acids. In DNA, the CDR3 is TGTGCCAGCAGCTTAAACGGGCCTGGGGACACCGGGGAGCTGTTTTTT. Encoded protein: CASSLNGPGDTGELFF.

This chain connects TRBV7-9 to TRBJ2-3; TRBD2 agrees at 7 bases. The CDR3 loop spans 14 amino acids. V trimming: 4 bases; J trimming: 2 bases; junction bases outside the gene matches: 3. Germline V lookup: CDR1 SEHNR, CDR2 FQNEAQ (reference sequence). CDR3 DNA sequence: TGTGCCAGCAGCTCCCGGGACTACACAGATACGCAGTATTTT. Protein sequence: CASSSRDYTDTQYF. Variable domain in full (rest from reference TRBV7-9 and TRBJ2-3): DTGVSQNPRHKITKRGQNVTFRCDPISEHNRLYWYRQTLGQGPEFLTYFQNEAQLEKSRLLSDRFSAERPKGSFSTLEIQRTEQGDSAMYLCASSSRDYTDTQYFGPGTRLTVL.

By sample fraction, this clone is medium-sized. CDR3 residues: CASSESGPRNQPQHF. CDR3 nucleotides: TGCGCCAGCAGTGAGTCGGGCCCCCGGAATCAGCCCCAGCATTTT. V usage is TRBV10-2 and J usage is TRBJ1-5; D gene uncertain. V was pared by 0 bases and J by 4 bases, with 10 bases between. The CDR3 spans 15 residues. In germline, CDR1 is WSHSY, CDR2 SAAADI.

The chain couples TRBV5-4 to TRBJ1-2, with a possible D match to TRBD1 (6 bases). The CDR3 has 15 residues. Germline V gene data show CDR1 as SGHNT and CDR2 as YYREEE (reference sequence). Trimming took 4 bases from V and 7 from J, leaving 20 bases between them. The CDR3 protein is CASSRNSRGGAGYTF. In DNA, the CDR3 is TGTGCCAGCAGCCGAAATTCCAGGGGTGGGGCTGGCTACACCTTC.

This chain links TRBV10-3 with TRBJ2-5, with D possibly TRBD2 on 6 matching bases. V lost 0 bases, J lost 5 bases, and 10 bases lay in between. This CDR3 has 14 amino acids. Germline V gives CDR1 ENHRY, CDR2 SYGVKD. This CDR3 reads CAISESTSFETQYF. The CDR3 nucleotides are TGTGCCATCAGTGAGTCAACTAGCTTCGAGACCCAGTACTTC.

The J gene is TRBJ2-5, the V gene TRBV13; D is ambiguous. This CDR3 is built from 13 residues. The germline V gene encodes CDR1 PRHDT and CDR2 FYEKMQ (reference sequence). Trimming stripped 0 bases from V and 3 bases from J, with 5 bases between. In DNA, the CDR3 is TGTGCCAGCAGCTTAGGGCAGAAAGAGACCCAGTACTTC. This translates into CASSLGQKETQYF.

This sequence joins TRBV5-1 and TRBJ2-3, with D unresolved. CDR3 size: 14 residues. V lost 0 bases to trimming and J lost 5 bases, with 10 bases between them. Per the germline V gene, CDR1 is SGHRS and CDR2 is YFSETQ. The CDR3 reads CASSLGGLVDTQYF. CDR3 DNA sequence: TGCGCCAGCAGCTTGGGTGGGTTGGTAGATACGCAGTATTTT.

The table lists this clone with a count of one. The chain links TRBV4-1 to TRBJ1-4; D is perhaps TRBD1 (5 bases). Deletions cut 6 bases from V and 0 bases from J, with 17 bases between. The CDR3 is made up of 17 amino acids. Germline V gene lookup returns CDR1 MGHRA and CDR2 YSYEKL. In nucleotides, the CDR3 is TGCGCCAGCAGTCGTCTCAGGGTCTTCGCAACTAATGAAAAACTGTTTTTT. The encoded protein is CASSRLRVFATNEKLFF.

The CDR3 nucleotides are TGTGCCAGCAGAAAATCGGGAGGCTACACCTTC. Its translation: CASRKSGGYTF. This chain joins TRBV28 and TRBJ1-2, with D uncertain. This CDR3 comprises 11 residues. Trimming took off 6 bases at V and 8 bases at J, with 10 bases between the two ends. The germline V gene has CDR1 MDHEN and CDR2 SYDVKM.

The chain carries TRBV18 and TRBJ1-1; TRBD1 might be the D (5 bases). Germline CDR1 is KGHSH and CDR2 is LQKENI. Trimming took 0 bases from V and 8 from J, leaving 16 bases between them. The CDR3 consists of 15 residues. The CDR3 nucleotides read TGTGCCAGCTCACCACCCGGGGTAGGGACCGGAGAAGCTTTCTTT. It specifies CASSPPGVGTGEAFF.

With regard to this clone: The junction shows a germline mismatch at one end, possibly a read error. The rearrangement uses TRBV28 and TRBJ1-1, with TRBD1 matching over 7 bases. The CDR3 totals 16 residues. Germline V gene lookup returns CDR1 MDHEN and CDR2 SYDVKM. The CDR3 region is CASSPQTGTMNSEAFF. The CDR3 DNA is TGTGCCAGCAGTCCCCAGACAGGGACCATGAACAGTGAAGCTTTCTTT. Supplemented by reference TRBV28 and TRBJ1-1, the full variable domain reads DVKVTQSSRYLVKRTGEKVFLECVQDMDHENMFWYRQDPGLGLRLIYFSYDVKMKEKGDIPEGYSVSREKKERFSLILESASTNQTSMYLCASSPQTGTMNSEAFFGQGTRLTVV.

This clone came up a few times. The chain has TRBV6-6 and TRBJ1-1, with TRBD1 identical over 7 bases. The CDR3 sequence is 15 residues long. Trimming took 0 bases from V and 1 from J; bases not matched to a gene: 2. Looked up from germline, CDR1 is MNHNY and CDR2 is SVGAGI (reference sequence). CDR3 sequence (DNA): TGTGCCAGCAGTTACTCCGGGACAGAGAACACTGAAGCTTTCTTT. Translated: CASSYSGTENTEAFF.

The chain employs TRBV12-5 and TRBJ2-1, with unresolved D. The CDR3 consists of 15 residues. V gave up 3 bases and J gave up 6 bases, with 15 bases separating them. The V gene's germline CDR1 is LGHNT and CDR2 FRNRAP. The CDR3: CASGFRAGASNEQFF. CDR3 in DNA: TGTGCTAGTGGTTTCCGGGCCGGAGCCAGCAATGAGCAGTTCTTC.

The V and J genes are TRBV5-1 and TRBJ2-7, with TRBD2 matching over 12 bases. Trimming took 0 bases from V and 4 from J; bases not matched to a gene: 5. The germline CDR1 and CDR2 sequences are SGHRS and YFSETQ. This CDR3 spans 16 amino acids. CDR3 sequence: CASSLVSGTSGYEQYF. In DNA form, the CDR3 reads TGCGCCAGCAGCTTGGTAAGCGGGACTAGCGGGTACGAGCAGTACTTC.

The DNA of the CDR3 is TGTGCCAGCAGCCTCCCCCCAGATACGCAGTATTTT. This translates into CASSLPPDTQYF. This rearrangement joins TRBV5-5 to TRBJ2-3; D is undetermined. V was shortened by 4 bases and J by 4 bases, with 7 bases between the two germline ends. Germline CDR1 reads SGHKS; CDR2 reads YYEKEE (reference sequence). The CDR3 runs 12 residues.

The chain recombines TRBV5-4 with TRBJ2-2; D call uncertain. This CDR3 comprises 14 residues. From germline, CDR1 is SGHNT and CDR2 YYREEE (reference sequence). Trimming took off 3 bases at V and 6 bases at J, with 12 bases between the two ends. The CDR3: CASSSPTVPGELFF. CDR3 DNA sequence: TGTGCCAGCAGCTCCCCAACAGTGCCCGGGGAGCTGTTTTTT.

The gene calls are TRBV25-1 and TRBJ2-5; D remains ambiguous. The CDR3 has 13 residues. Germline V lookup: CDR1 MGHDK, CDR2 SYGVNS. Trimming removed 2 bases at V and 4 bases at J, with 8 bases between. In DNA, the CDR3 is TGTGCCAGCAGTGAAAGGGTAACAGAGACCCAGTACTTC. Amino acid sequence: CASSERVTETQYF.